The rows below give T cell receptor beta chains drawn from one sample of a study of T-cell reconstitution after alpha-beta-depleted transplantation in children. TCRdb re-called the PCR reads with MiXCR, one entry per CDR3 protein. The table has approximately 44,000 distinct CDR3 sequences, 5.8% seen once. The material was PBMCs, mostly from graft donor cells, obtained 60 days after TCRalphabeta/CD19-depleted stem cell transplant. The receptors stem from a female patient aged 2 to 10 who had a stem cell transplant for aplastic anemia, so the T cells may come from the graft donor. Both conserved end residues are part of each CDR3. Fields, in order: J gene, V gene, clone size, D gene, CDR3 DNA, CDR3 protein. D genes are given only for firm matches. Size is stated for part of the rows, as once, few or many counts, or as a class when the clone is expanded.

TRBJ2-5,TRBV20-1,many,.,TGCAGTGCCCCGACTGGAAGTGGAAGAGAGACCCAGTACTTC,CSAPTGSGRETQYF
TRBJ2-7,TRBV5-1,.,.,TGCGCCAGCAGCTCGACAGGTTACGAGCAGTACTTC,CASSSTGYEQYF
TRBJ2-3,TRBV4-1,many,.,TGCGCCAGCAGCCGGGGTCCAGGCCTTATTACGCAGTATTTT,CASSRGPGLITQYF
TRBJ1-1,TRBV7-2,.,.,TGTGCCAGCACGTGGACTTCGGGACAAGCGAGCACTGAAGCTTTCTTT,CASTWTSGQASTEAFF
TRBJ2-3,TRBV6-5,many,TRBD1,TGTGCCAGCAGTCCCGGGACAGGGACGTCTAGGAAAGATACGCAGTATTTT,CASSPGTGTSRKDTQYF
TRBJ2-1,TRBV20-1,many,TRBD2,TGCAGTGCTACACCGGGACTAGCGAGAAAAAATGAGCAGTTCTTC,CSATPGLARKNEQFF
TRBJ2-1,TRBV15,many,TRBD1,TGTGCCACCAGCAGAAACAGGGGCTCCTACAATGAGCAGTTCTTC,CATSRNRGSYNEQFF
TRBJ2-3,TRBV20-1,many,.,TGCAGTGCTCTTCGGGAAGATACGCAGTATTTT,CSALREDTQYF
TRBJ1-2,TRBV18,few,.,TGTGCCAGCTCACCAGCGGACTATGGCTACACCTTC,CASSPADYGYTF
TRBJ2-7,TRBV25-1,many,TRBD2,TGTGCCAGCCTGGCCGGGAGGGGTCCCTACGAGCAGTACTTC,CASLAGRGPYEQYF
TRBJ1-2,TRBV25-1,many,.,TGTGCCAGCACCCCCTCCGGGAACTATGGCTACACCTTC,CASTPSGNYGYTF
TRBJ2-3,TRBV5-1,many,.,TGCGCCAGCAGCTTACAGGGATTACCCCTGGATACGCAGTATTTT,CASSLQGLPLDTQYF